Below are 21 T cell receptor beta chains sequenced from a single sample in a study of early T cells in non-severe SARS-CoV-2 infection. Via MiXCR, TCRdb re-called the 5' RACE reads, giving one row per CDR3 protein. This sample has roughly 70,000 distinct CDR3 sequences, with roughly 18% found just once. The sample in question was whole blood, obtained at baseline. These receptors all stem from an adult who was a healthcare worker with PCR-confirmed SARS-CoV-2 infection or an uninfected control (not recorded which).

The chain recombines TRBV7-2 with TRBJ1-6; D is uncertain. Germline CDR1 reads SGHTA; CDR2 reads FQGNSA. The length of the CDR3 is 15 residues. Deletions cut 0 bases from V and 4 bases from J, with 7 bases between. CDR3 protein: CASSLATQYNSPLHF. For the CDR3, the DNA is TGTGCCAGCAGCTTAGCCACTCAATATAATTCACCCCTCCACTTT.

V and J are TRBV7-2 and TRBJ2-1; no reliable D call. CDR1 is SGHTA and CDR2 is FQGNSA in the germline V gene. The V and J ends lost 1 base and 9 bases respectively, with 10 bases between them. The CDR3 covers 13 residues. CDR3 in amino acids: CASSLVTFGEQFF. The CDR3 DNA sequence: TGTGCCAGCAGCTTAGTGACGTTTGGTGAGCAGTTCTTC.

This chain joins TRBV11-2 and TRBJ1-1; maybe TRBD1 (5 bases). The V end was cut by 5 bases, the J end by 4 bases, with 14 bases between. Germline-derived CDR1 and CDR2 are SGHAT and FQNNGV. CDR3 length: 14 residues. The CDR3 loop is CASSPRTIRTEAFF. The CDR3 DNA reads TGTGCCAGCAGCCCCCGGACAATTCGCACTGAAGCTTTCTTT.

V gene TRBV11-2 combines with J gene TRBJ2-1; 8 bases line up with TRBD2. The J segment lost 4 bases and the V segment lost 3 bases, leaving 5 bases of the junction unmatched. This CDR3 spans 15 amino acids. Germline V gene data show CDR1 as SGHAT and CDR2 as FQNNGV. The CDR3 sequence is CASSFLAGQYNEQFF. In DNA form, the CDR3 reads TGTGCCAGCAGCTTCCTAGCGGGCCAATACAATGAGCAGTTCTTC.

The chain is built from TRBV20-1 and TRBJ2-3; 14 bases map to TRBD2. The CDR3 is made up of 19 amino acids. V lost 4 bases to trimming and J lost 4 bases; unmatched junction nucleotides: 16. CDR1 is DFQATT and CDR2 is SNEGSKA in the germline V gene (reference sequence). The CDR3 loop is CSATTGTSGRGGSADTQYF. The CDR3 DNA is TGCAGTGCTACAACTGGGACTAGCGGGAGAGGCGGGAGTGCAGATACGCAGTATTTT.

This clonotype came up a few times. The chain is built from TRBV28 and TRBJ2-7, with D possibly TRBD2 on 7 matching bases. Trimming left V 7 bases short and J 1 base short, with 17 bases between. Germline CDR1 MDHEN, CDR2 SYDVKM. The length of the CDR3 is 15 residues. In DNA, the CDR3 is TGTGCCAGCAACCCGAGGGGGGGTAAGTCCTACGAGCAGTACTTC. Residues: CASNPRGGKSYEQYF.

In its sample, this clonotype was seen a few times. This chain joins TRBV27 and TRBJ2-3, with 7 bases lining up with TRBD2. This CDR3 is built from 14 residues. V lost 4 bases and J lost 5; bases outside the gene matches: 6. The germline CDR1 and CDR2 sequences are MNHEY and SMNVEV (reference sequence). The CDR3 sequence: CASSWGGRGDTQYF. CDR3 nucleotides: TGTGCCAGCAGTTGGGGCGGGAGAGGAGATACGCAGTATTTT.

The rearrangement uses TRBV12-3 or TRBV12-4 and TRBJ1-2; D is unresolved. The germline V and J ends were trimmed by 6 bases and 0 bases, with 8 bases remaining between them. The CDR3 is made up of 13 amino acids. In DNA form, the CDR3 reads TGTGCCAGCAGCACTAAAACTAACTATGGCTACACCTTC. Encoded protein: CASSTKTNYGYTF.

This clonotype appeared a few times. The chain combines TRBV2 with TRBJ2-5; 8 bases agree with TRBD1. This CDR3 spans 14 amino acids. Germline assignment: CDR1 SNHLY and CDR2 FYNNEI. V trimming: 6 bases; J trimming: 4 bases; junction bases outside the gene matches: 7. This CDR3 is CASRGDRTRETQYF. The CDR3 DNA reads TGTGCCAGCAGAGGGGACAGGACGAGAGAGACCCAGTACTTC.

The chain links TRBV5-6 to TRBJ2-5, with D unclear. This CDR3 is 13 amino acids long. V lost 1 base to trimming and J lost 5 bases, with 9 bases between them. Germline V gives CDR1 SGHDT, CDR2 YYEEEE. The CDR3 coding sequence is TGTGCCAGCAGCTTGATGACGCGGGAGACCCAGTACTTC. Translated: CASSLMTRETQYF.

This chain uses TRBV5-1 with TRBJ2-1; the match to TRBD1 covers 7 bases. V gave up 1 base and J gave up 12 bases; unmatched junction bases: 7. Germline-derived CDR1 and CDR2 are SGHRS and YFSETQ. The CDR3 extends over 13 amino acids. The CDR3 DNA is TGCGCCAGCAGCTTGAGGGGGCGAGAAGGGCAGTTCTTC. This gives the protein CASSLRGREGQFF.

This clonotype showed up many times. The chain carries TRBV19 and TRBJ1-2; TRBD1 is a possible D gene (5 bases). The CDR3 has 15 amino acids. In germline, CDR1 is LNHDA, CDR2 SQIVND (reference sequence). The germline V and J ends were trimmed by 5 bases and 7 bases, with 20 bases remaining between them. The CDR3 DNA reads TGTGCCAGTAGTCCCGGGACCCCCTTGGGGTCTGGCTACACCTTC. Translated: CASSPGTPLGSGYTF.

This chain uses TRBV7-9 with TRBJ2-5, with D maybe TRBD2 (6 bases). CDR1 and CDR2 from the germline V gene are SEHNR and FQNEAQ (reference sequence). Trimming took off 7 bases at V and 0 bases at J, with 12 bases between the two ends. The length of the CDR3 is 14 residues. The CDR3 DNA reads as TGTGCCAGCACTCGCGGAGGGTACCAAGAGACCCAGTACTTC. Translation: CASTRGGYQETQYF.

In its sample, this clonotype was seen many times. This chain connects TRBV4-3 to TRBJ2-6; the match to TRBD1 covers 8 bases. The CDR3 extends over 18 amino acids. V gave up 0 bases and J gave up 3 bases; unmatched junction bases: 7. Germline V gene lookup returns CDR1 LGHNA and CDR2 YSLEER. The CDR3 DNA reads TGCGCCAGCAGCCAAGATCCAGGGGGCTACAATGGGGCCAACGTCCTGACTTTC. It yields the protein CASSQDPGGYNGANVLTF.

This sequence joins TRBV7-2 and TRBJ2-1; tentative D call: TRBD2 (6 bases). V lost 1 base to trimming and J lost 8 bases, with 6 bases between them. The CDR3 runs 12 residues. Germline V gene lookup returns CDR1 SGHTA and CDR2 FQGNSA. The chain's CDR3 is CASSLGRDEQFF. The CDR3 DNA reads TGTGCCAGCAGCTTAGGGAGGGATGAGCAGTTCTTC. Complete variable domain (other parts from reference TRBV7-2 and TRBJ2-1): GAGVSQSPSNKVTEKGKDVELRCDPISGHTALYWYRQSLGQGLEFLIYFQGNSAPDKSGLPSDRFSAERTGGSVSTLTIQRTQQEDSAVYLCASSLGRDEQFFGPGTRLTVL.

V usage is TRBV7-2 and J usage is TRBJ2-5; 9 bases agree with TRBD2. Germline loops: CDR1 SGHTA, CDR2 FQGNSA. The CDR3 is 14 amino acids. V trimming: 1 base; J trimming: 5 bases; junction bases outside the gene matches: 2. The CDR3 coding sequence is TGTGCCAGCAGCTTAGGCGGACTAGCGGAGACCCAGTACTTC. Amino acids: CASSLGGLAETQYF.

The genes are TRBV25-1 and TRBJ1-1; TRBD1 agrees at 7 bases. V lost 2 bases, J lost 1 base, and 4 bases stayed unmatched. The CDR3 has 15 residues. Germline assignment: CDR1 MGHDK and CDR2 SYGVNS. The CDR3 region has the DNA TGTGCCAGCAGTGAAGTGGACAGGACGAACACTGAAGCTTTCTTT. This translates into CASSEVDRTNTEAFF.

The genes are TRBV10-3 and TRBJ2-5; tentatively, D is TRBD1 (6 bases). There are 15 residues in the CDR3. V dropped 0 bases and J dropped 5 bases, with 13 bases sitting between them. Germline CDR1 and CDR2: ENHRY and SYGVKD. CDR3: CAISESNRVRETQYF. The CDR3 nucleotides are TGTGCCATCAGTGAGTCAAACAGGGTCCGGGAGACCCAGTACTTC.

This clonotype was recorded a few times. This chain links TRBV7-8 with TRBJ1-6, with unresolved D. The ends were cut back, 6 bases at V and 9 bases at J, with 12 bases in the middle. CDR1 and CDR2 from the germline V gene are SGHVS and FQNEAQ. The CDR3 extends over 13 amino acids. Here the CDR3 reads CASRVNGISPLHF. CDR3 sequence (DNA): TGTGCCAGCAGAGTCAATGGCATTTCACCCCTCCACTTT.

This clonotype was seen at least ten times. This chain uses TRBV24-1 with TRBJ2-7; no firm D call. CDR3 length: 16 residues. Germline V gene lookup returns CDR1 KGHDR and CDR2 SFDVKD. Trimming stripped 5 bases from V and 4 bases from J, with 20 bases between. The CDR3 loop is CATSGLLTGHLYEQYF. The DNA for the CDR3 is TGTGCCACCAGTGGCCTCTTGACCGGGCACCTTTACGAGCAGTACTTC.

This clonotype was picked up a small number of times. V is TRBV7-9 and J is TRBJ1-4; possibly TRBD1 for D (6 bases). CDR1 SEHNR and CDR2 FQNEAQ come from the germline V gene (reference sequence). The CDR3 is 17 residues long. Trimming removed 4 bases at V and 5 bases at J, with 20 bases between. The CDR3 coding sequence is TGTGCCAGCAGCTCAGGGACAATCGGACGCGACAATGAAAAACTGTTTTTT. Encoded protein: CASSSGTIGRDNEKLFF.